The present TCR beta chain was sequenced within a study of identical twins. Study-wide points: Insertions were fewer in abundant cord blood beta clonotypes, whereas memory repertoires showed none of this pattern.

Note on this clonotype: Its antigen is unknown.

Each cDNA held unique molecular identifiers, and template switching gave it a universal primer site. In TCRdb, the 5' RACE reads were re-called with MiXCR into one record per CDR3 protein. The repertoire holds more than 400,000 distinct CDR3 sequences, with about 15% as singletons. Germline CDR1 reads MNHEY; CDR2 reads SVGAGI. This CDR3 contains 17 residues. The V segment lost 2 bases and the J segment 6 bases; nucleotides outside the gene matches: 10. The data were also submitted as part of a second study, on yellow fever vaccine responses in identical twins.

The sample taken for sequencing was CD4+ T cells sorted from blood. This chain uses TRBV6-5 with TRBJ2-2; TRBD2 agrees at 9 bases. The sequence came from a woman aged 18-29 years in good health. Written as DNA, the CDR3 is TGTGCCAGCAGTTACCGAATCGCGGGAGGGCCCGCCGGGGAGCTGTTTTTT. Protein: CASSYRIAGGPAGELFF.